This T cell receptor (beta chain) was recorded in a study of T-cell reconstitution after alpha-beta-depleted transplantation in children. Study conclusions and caveats: T-cell counts and diversity at one year post-transplant came mainly from newly produced T cells.

Preparation of the TCRbeta library involved a method that used unique molecular identifiers. From the PCR reads, TCRdb called clonotypes with MiXCR, one entry per CDR3 protein. The sample lists 700,000 to 850,000 distinct CDR3 sequences; about 15% were seen once. This clonotype came up a few times. Its antigen is undetermined. This CDR3 is built from 17 residues. CDR1 is SGHRS, CDR2 YFSETQ, per germline. V was trimmed by 4 bases and J by 4 bases, leaving 21 bases between them. The V gene is TRBV5-1, the J gene TRBJ2-1, with D perhaps being TRBD1 or TRBD2 (6 bases each). The TCR comes from a male patient aged 10-17 years who had a stem cell transplant for acute lymphoblastic leukemia, so the T cells may come from the graft donor. Source: PBMCs, mostly from graft donor cells, taken 360 days after TCRalphabeta/CD19-depleted stem cell transplant. This chain's CDR3 is CASSPLPGAGEYNEQFF. The CDR3 bases are TGCGCCAGCAGCCCCTTGCCGGGGGCAGGGGAGTACAATGAGCAGTTCTTC.